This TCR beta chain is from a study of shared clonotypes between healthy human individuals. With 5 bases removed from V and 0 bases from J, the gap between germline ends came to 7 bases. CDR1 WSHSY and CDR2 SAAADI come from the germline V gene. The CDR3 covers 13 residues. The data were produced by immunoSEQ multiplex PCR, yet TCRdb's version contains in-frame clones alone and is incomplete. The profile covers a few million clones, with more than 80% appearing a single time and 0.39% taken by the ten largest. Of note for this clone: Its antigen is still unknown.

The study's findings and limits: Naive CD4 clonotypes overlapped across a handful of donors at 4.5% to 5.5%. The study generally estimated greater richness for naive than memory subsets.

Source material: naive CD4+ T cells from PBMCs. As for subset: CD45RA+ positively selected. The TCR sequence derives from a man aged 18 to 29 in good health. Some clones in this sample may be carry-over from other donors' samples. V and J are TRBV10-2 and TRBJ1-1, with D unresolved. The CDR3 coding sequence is TGCGCCAGCAGTAGCAGGCTGAACACTGAAGCTTTCTTT. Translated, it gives CASSSRLNTEAFF.